This T cell receptor (beta chain) was sequenced in a study of beta chain features in type 1 diabetes. Stem cell-like memory, regulatory, central memory and naive CD4+ cells were sorted via CD45RO/CCR7/CD25/CD127/CD95/CD27. cDNA synthesis used the whole RNA isolate, giving expressed TCRB sequences. An average roughly 3.3 million reads came from naive, central memory and regulatory T cell samples. The repertoire was sequenced with immunoSEQ multiplex PCR; TCRdb's copy has only in-frame clones and lacks some. The table lists just under 150,000 clones, 10% of them singletons. This clone was seen a few times. Its antigen is currently unknown. Notes on the study in general: The study found fewer insertions and more deletions at VDJ junctions in type 1 diabetes patients.

The CDR3 loop spans 15 amino acids. Germline V lookup: CDR1 SGHTA, CDR2 FQGNSA. V gave up 2 bases and J gave up 9 bases; unmatched junction bases: 7. The genes are TRBV7-2 and TRBJ1-6; 7 bases are shared with TRBD1. Sequenced input: naive CD4+ T cells from blood. This receptor was obtained from a man between 18 and 29 years old in good health. This chain's CDR3 is CASSLSQGVTSPLHF. The CDR3 nucleotides are TGTGCCAGCAGCTTAAGTCAGGGGGTGACTTCACCCCTCCACTTT.